This T cell receptor beta chain was documented in a study of low-dose radiotherapy and immunotherapy resistance in tumors. Study summary: Cohort 1 patients were irradiated with 0.5 Gy fractions every 2 weeks to 6.5 Gy total.

Gene-specific TRAV and TRBV primers were used for first-strand cDNA, covering alpha and beta chains. Using a constant-region primer together with a V-primer adapter, TCRs were subjected to around 22 PCR cycles of amplification. In vitro transcription amplified isolated mRNA. TCRdb independently ran MiXCR on the reads; one entry per CDR3 protein. The table has some 57,000 distinct CDR3 sequences, around 27% seen once; the top ten hold approximately 5.7%. Time point described: before trial treatment. Donors received nivolumab, ipilimumab, aspirin, low-dose cyclophosphamide and low-dose radiotherapy. The V end was cut by 1 base, the J end by 0 bases, with 3 bases between. There are 14 residues in the CDR3. Germline-derived CDR1 and CDR2 are MNHNS and SASEGT.

This receptor was identified in a male donor with prostate cancer. The V and J genes are TRBV6-1 and TRBJ2-2, with unresolved D. The specimen was PBMCs, collected before treatment. The CDR3 here is CASSEGPNTGELFF. In nucleotides, the CDR3 is TGTGCCAGCAGTGAAGGACCGAACACCGGGGAGCTGTTTTTT.